Listed below are T cell receptor beta chains from one sample, sequenced in a study of CD8 T cells in Susac syndrome. MiXCR, applied by TCRdb to the immunoSEQ multiplex PCR reads, yields one record per CDR3 protein. The data hold around 170,000 distinct CDR3 sequences, with 94% observed a single time. Sequencing was done on a sample of CD4+ T cells from PBMCs. These receptor sequences come from a human donor with Susac syndrome. Each CDR3 is given with its conserved first and last residue. A D gene is named only where the DNA matches it firmly. Expanded clones are given a class, and other clones once, few, many or no size at all.

cdr3_aa cdr3_nt d_call clone_size j_call v_call
CASSLDGRSNQPQHF TGTGCCAGCAGCTTAGACGGCAGGAGCAATCAGCCCCAGCATTTT . . TRBJ1-5 TRBV11-2
CSARDPLRPNEQFF TGCAGTGCTAGAGACCCCCTGCGCCCCAATGAGCAGTTCTTC . . TRBJ2-1 TRBV20-1
CASSLIGGNTEAFF TGTGCCAGCAGCTTAATCGGCGGAAACACTGAAGCTTTCTTT . . TRBJ1-1 TRBV7-9
CASSDRRGATWETQYF TGTGCCAGCAGTGACCGGCGGGGGGCGACTTGGGAGACCCAGTACTTC TRBD2 once TRBJ2-5 TRBV2
CASSDYQGSYNEQFF TGTGCCAGCAGTGATTACCAGGGCTCCTACAATGAGCAGTTCTTC . . TRBJ2-1 TRBV12-3/TRBV12-4
CASSDRIYGYTF TGTGCCAGCAGCGACAGAATCTATGGCTACACCTTC . . TRBJ1-2 TRBV12-3/TRBV12-4
CASSPIRTAGELFF TGTGCCAGCAGTCCGATTCGGACAGCCGGGGAGCTGTTTTTT . . TRBJ2-2 TRBV12-3/TRBV12-4
CASSSGQGSNTEAFF TGTGCCAGCAGCTCCGGACAGGGGTCGAACACTGAAGCTTTCTTT TRBD1 . TRBJ1-1 TRBV7-9
CASSLDQTSGYTF TGTGCCAGCAGCTTAGATCAGACCAGTGGCTACACCTTC . . TRBJ1-2 TRBV13
CASSVADRDYGYTF TGTGCCAGCAGCGTAGCTGACAGGGATTATGGCTACACCTTC TRBD1 . TRBJ1-2 TRBV9
CASSNDRGYGYTF TGTGCCAGCAGCAACGACAGAGGCTATGGCTACACCTTC . . TRBJ1-2 TRBV7-9
CASSLGTPSHYEQYF TGTGCCAGCAGTTTAGGCACCCCCAGCCACTACGAGCAGTACTTC . . TRBJ2-7 TRBV27
CASSGQGGNTGELFF TGCGCCAGCAGCGGCCAGGGGGGGAACACCGGGGAGCTGTTTTTT . . TRBJ2-2 TRBV5-1
CASSSGGPYGYTF TGTGCCAGCAGTTCCGGGGGGCCCTATGGCTACACCTTC . . TRBJ1-2 TRBV12-3/TRBV12-4
CASSSRWGEQYF TGTGCCAGCAGCTCCCGTTGGGGCGAGCAGTACTTC . once TRBJ2-7 TRBV5-6
CASSLGPSGGQQETQYF TGTGCCAGCAGCTTAGGCCCTAGCGGGGGCCAGCAAGAGACCCAGTACTTC TRBD2 . TRBJ2-5 TRBV7-8
CASSQGTSADTQYF TGTGCCAGCAGCCAAGGGACTAGCGCAGATACGCAGTATTTT TRBD2 . TRBJ2-3 TRBV4-2
CSARVGRPEAFF TGCAGTGCTAGGGTGGGTCGGCCTGAAGCTTTCTTT . . TRBJ1-1 TRBV20-1
CASSVLRDRRQGLTDTQYF TGTGCCAGCAGTGTTTTGAGGGACCGACGGCAGGGACTTACAGATACGCAGTATTTT . . TRBJ2-3 TRBV6-2/TRBV6-3
CASSQVGVGGRQTQYF TGCGCCAGCAGCCAAGTTGGGGTAGGGGGTCGGCAGACCCAGTACTTC . . TRBJ2-5 TRBV4-3
CASSKGSYEQYF TGTGCCAGCAGCAAAGGGTCCTACGAGCAGTACTTC . . TRBJ2-7 TRBV21-1
CASSLGPYYEQYF TGCGCCAGCAGCTTGGGACCATACTACGAGCAGTACTTC . once TRBJ2-7 TRBV5-1
CASSGGGVHNEQFF TGTGCCAGCAGCGGGGGAGGGGTCCACAATGAGCAGTTCTTC TRBD2 . TRBJ2-1 TRBV2
CASSASRDGETQYF TGTGCCAGCAGCGCCAGCAGGGATGGAGAGACCCAGTACTTC . . TRBJ2-5 TRBV9
CASSGDRGYHEQYF TGTGCCAGCAGTGGCGACAGGGGGTACCACGAGCAGTACTTC TRBD1 . TRBJ2-7 TRBV25-1
CASSSFTYEQYF TGTGCCAGCAGCTCTTTCACCTACGAGCAGTACTTC . . TRBJ2-7 TRBV5-6
CASRPTLRRREEADSPLHF TGTGCCAGCAGACCGACATTGAGGAGGCGGGAGGAAGCCGATTCACCCCTCCACTTT . . TRBJ1-6 TRBV7-9
CATSTRGGPHYEQYF TGTGCCACCTCGACGAGGGGGGGCCCGCACTACGAGCAGTACTTC . . TRBJ2-7 TRBV3-1
CGQEGLGTDTQYF TGCGGACAGGAGGGGCTGGGCACAGATACGCAGTATTTT . . TRBJ2-3 TRBV20-1
CASSQGAGKETQYF TGTGCCAGCAGCCAAGGAGCGGGGAAAGAGACCCAGTACTTC TRBD2 . TRBJ2-5 TRBV3-1
CASSPTGQGELFF TGTGCCAGCAGCCCGACGGGACAAGGGGAGCTTTTTTTT . few TRBJ2-2 TRBV7-9
CASSLAETDTF TGTGCCAGCAGCTTAGCGGAGACAGACACCTTC . once TRBJ1-2 TRBV7-9
CATSRRTSGVGDTQYF TGTGCCACCAGCCGTAGGACTAGCGGGGTTGGAGATACGCAGTATTTT TRBD2 . TRBJ2-3 TRBV15
CASSLSAGEYTGELFF TGTGCCAGCAGCCTCTCTGCTGGCGAGTACACCGGGGAGCTGTTTTTT . . TRBJ2-2 TRBV11-3
CSAGLYNEQFF TGCAGTGCCGGACTTTACAATGAGCAGTTCTTC . few TRBJ2-1 TRBV20-1
CASKSGNTIYF TGTGCCAGCAAGTCGGGAAACACCATATATTTT . . TRBJ1-3 TRBV12-3/TRBV12-4
CASSLALKNEKLFF TGTGCCAGCAGCTTAGCACTGAAGAATGAAAAACTGTTTTTT . . TRBJ1-4 TRBV7-8
CASSKGRKLAGDSTDTQYF TGTGCCAGCAGCAAAGGTCGGAAACTAGCGGGGGATAGCACAGATACGCAGTATTTT . . TRBJ2-3 TRBV21-1
CASSEGTSGGSYPDTQYF TGTGCCAGCAGCGAGGGGACTAGCGGGGGGTCGTACCCAGATACGCAGTATTTT TRBD2 . TRBJ2-3 TRBV9
CSVEGVRSGQFF TGCAGCGTTGAAGGGGTTAGGTCGGGTCAGTTCTTC . . TRBJ2-1 TRBV29-1
CASSLTGGEKLFF TGTGCCAGCAGCCTCACAGGGGGTGAAAAACTGTTTTTT TRBD1 once TRBJ1-4 TRBV3-1
CASSLVRGSSSPLHF TGTGCCAGCAGCTTAGTACGGGGTTCGAGTTCACCCCTCCACTTT . once TRBJ1-6 TRBV7-2
CASSRTGNHGYTF TGTGCCAGCAGCCGGACAGGGAATCATGGCTACACCTTC TRBD1 . TRBJ1-2 TRBV6-5
CASSSGLAQYF TGTGCCAGCAGCTCGGGGTTGGCGCAGTATTTT . . TRBJ2-3 TRBV5-6
CSALSPGRDNEQYF TGCAGTGCCCTGAGCCCGGGCCGGGACAACGAGCAGTACTTC . . TRBJ2-7 TRBV20-1
CSARGGAQNTEAFF TGCAGTGCTAGAGGCGGGGCCCAGAACACTGAAGCTTTCTTT . . TRBJ1-1 TRBV20-1
CASSLRGSSGYTF TGCGCCAGCAGCTTGAGAGGGTCGAGTGGCTACACCTTC . . TRBJ1-2 TRBV5-1
CSAPRRCGNTIYF TGCAGCGCCCCGAGGCGGTGTGGAAACACCATATATTTT . . TRBJ1-3 TRBV29-1
CASSQVTGDSPLHF TGTGCCAGCAGCCAAGTGACAGGGGATTCACCCCTCCACTTT TRBD1 . TRBJ1-6 TRBV3-1
CASSYLGWAGETQYF TGTGCCAGCAGTTACCTCGGGTGGGCCGGGGAGACCCAGTACTTC . . TRBJ2-5 TRBV6-6
CASSITTGDEQYF TGTGCCAGCAGTATTACGACAGGGGACGAGCAGTACTTC TRBD1 . TRBJ2-7 TRBV6-5
CSAPDLAGDDTQYF TGCAGTGCTCCCGACCTAGCGGGGGACGATACGCAGTATTTT TRBD2 . TRBJ2-3 TRBV20-1
CSVEQGGNEQFF TGCAGCGTTGAGCAGGGGGGCAATGAGCAGTTCTTC . . TRBJ2-1 TRBV29-1